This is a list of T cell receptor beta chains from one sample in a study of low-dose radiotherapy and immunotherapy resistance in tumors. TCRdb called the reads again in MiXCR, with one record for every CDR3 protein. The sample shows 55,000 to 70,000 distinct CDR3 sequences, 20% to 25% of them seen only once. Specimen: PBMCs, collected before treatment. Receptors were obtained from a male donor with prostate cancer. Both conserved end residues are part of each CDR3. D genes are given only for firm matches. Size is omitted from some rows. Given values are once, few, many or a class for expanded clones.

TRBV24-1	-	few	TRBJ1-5	CATSDGGARGNQPQHF	TGTGCCACCAGTGATGGGGGGGCCAGAGGCAATCAGCCCCAGCATTTT
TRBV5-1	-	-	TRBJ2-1	CASSWRGRRDNDQFF	TGCGCCAGCAGCTGGAGGGGTAGGAGGGACAATGACCAGTTCTTC
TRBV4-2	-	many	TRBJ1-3	CASSRLNRMSGNTIYF	TGTGCCAGCAGCCGCCTTAATCGTATGTCTGGAAACACCATATATTTT
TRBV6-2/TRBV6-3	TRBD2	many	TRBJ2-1	CASGPSGGYNEQFF	TGTGCCAGCGGTCCTAGCGGGGGTTACAATGAGCAGTTCTTC
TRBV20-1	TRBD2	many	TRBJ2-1	CSARDGRGQFF	TGCAGTGCTAGAGATGGGAGGGGGCAGTTCTTC
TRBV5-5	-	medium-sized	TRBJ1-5	CASSRTPAGNQPQHF	TGTGCCAGCAGCCGGACCCCGGCAGGCAATCAGCCCCAGCATTTT
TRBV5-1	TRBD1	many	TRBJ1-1	CASSLAGQGMFTEAFF	TGCGCCAGCAGCTTGGCGGGACAGGGTATGTTCACTGAAGCTTTCTTT
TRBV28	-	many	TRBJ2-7	CASSRAGTQGEQYF	TGTGCCAGCAGTCGTGCCGGGACCCAAGGGGAGCAGTACTTC
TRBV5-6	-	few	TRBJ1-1	CASILAGDTEAFF	TGTGCCAGCATCCTGGCGGGTGACACTGAAGCTTTCTTT
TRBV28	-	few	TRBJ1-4	CASSPLGRDEKLFF	TGTGCCAGCAGTCCGCTGGGGCGGGATGAAAAACTGTTTTTT
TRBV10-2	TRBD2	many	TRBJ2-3	CASSETTSSGSETDTQYF	TGCGCCAGCAGTGAGACCACTAGTAGCGGGAGTGAAACAGATACGCAGTATTTT
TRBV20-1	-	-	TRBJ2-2	CSAGRIGTGELFF	TGCAGTGCTGGGAGGATCGGCACCGGGGAGCTGTTTTTT
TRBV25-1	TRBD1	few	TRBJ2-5	CASSPPGQGSETQYF	TGTGCCAGCAGTCCGCCGGGACAGGGGTCAGAGACCCAGTACTTC
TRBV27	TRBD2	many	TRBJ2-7	CASRRGGREQYF	TGTGCCAGCAGACGGGGGGGGCGCGAGCAGTACTTC
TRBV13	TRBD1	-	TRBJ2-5	CASSSGQGLETQYF	TGTGCCAGCAGCTCCGGACAGGGGTTGGAGACCCAGTACTTC
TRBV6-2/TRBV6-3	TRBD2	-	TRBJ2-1	CASSVLAGGAYNEQFF	TGTGCCAGCAGTGTTCTAGCGGGAGGCGCTTACAATGAGCAGTTCTTC
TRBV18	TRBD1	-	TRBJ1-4	CASSPGQGRNNEKLFF	TGTGCCAGCTCACCGGGACAGGGGCGGAATAATGAAAAACTGTTTTTT
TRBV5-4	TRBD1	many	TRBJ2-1	CASSEGQVNEQFF	TGTGCCAGCAGCGAGGGACAGGTCAATGAGCAGTTCTTC
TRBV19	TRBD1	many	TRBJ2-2	CASELRDRGSGELFF	TGTGCCAGTGAACTCCGGGACAGGGGTTCCGGGGAGCTGTTTTTT
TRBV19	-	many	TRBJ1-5	CASSIFGPKPQHF	TGTGCCAGTAGTATTTTTGGCCCAAAGCCCCAGCATTTT
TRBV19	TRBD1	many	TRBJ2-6	CASSMGTASGANVLTF	TGTGCCAGTAGTATGGGGACAGCCTCTGGGGCCAACGTCCTGACTTTC
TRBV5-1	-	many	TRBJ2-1	CASKGGILLSTYNEQFF	TGCGCCAGCAAGGGGGGAATTTTGCTTTCCACTTACAATGAGCAGTTCTTC